These T cell receptor beta chains were read from a single sample in a study of blood T cells in healthy people across ages. TCRdb re-analysed the 5' RACE reads in MiXCR, keeping a single row per CDR3 protein. The data show about 1.7 million distinct CDR3 sequences, with 28% seen just once and 7.7% held by the top ten. The specimen was blood. These receptors all stem from a woman in her twenties or thirties in good health. CDR3s leave out the opening cysteine and the closing phenylalanine or tryptophan. Some rows have no size entry. The others give once, few or many, or a class for an expanded clone.

v_call | cdr3_length | clone_size | cdr3_aa
TRBV10-3 | 11 | few | AISYGGDTEAF
TRBV24-1 | 12 | few | ATSDWGGDYGYT
TRBV7-9 | 11 | NA | ASSSTEANVLT
TRBV20-1 | 10 | few | SAKNINYGYT
TRBV6-2/TRBV6-3 | 13 | NA | ASSSLNDKGDEQF
TRBV3-1 | 14 | few | ASSQAISGAYNEQF
TRBV3-1 | 13 | NA | ASSPGTGGTTEAF
TRBV5-1 | 13 | NA | ASSPGGSFADTQY
TRBV24-1 | 15 | few | ATSDSRTGCRNNEQF
TRBV7-2 | 13 | few | ASLPGAGSYNEQF
TRBV30 | 12 | NA | AWSSVTSTDTQY
TRBV24-1 | 14 | NA | ATSDLGDGFQETQY
TRBV6-2/TRBV6-3 | 10 | once | AGSTGHRKAF
TRBV7-2 | 13 | once | ASSSGQYYQETRY
TRBV18 | 13 | few | ASSPPTGGNTEAF
TRBV24-1 | 12 | NA | ATSSPGETDTQY
TRBV9 | 13 | NA | ASSVSGTWNTEAF
TRBV10-3 | 14 | NA | AISELAGELADTQY
TRBV30 | 11 | NA | AWRLAGVSEQF
TRBV7-2 | 17 | many | ASSLRTSGRAMQAHEQY
TRBV5-1 | 12 | few | ASSFARQAYEQY
TRBV21-1 | 11 | many | ASSPRRYNEQF
TRBV18 | 12 | NA | ASSPMGEPTEAF
TRBV10-3 | 18 | few | AISESIFLAGVRNTGELF
TRBV12-3/TRBV12-4 | 13 | NA | ATHREPSNTGELF
TRBV28 | 10 | few | ASEQGTEPQH
TRBV20-1 | 10 | NA | SAQGSRETQF
TRBV7-9 | 13 | many | ASSHTGQGAAEQF
TRBV10-3 | 17 | many | AISESGGAGRSSYNEQF
TRBV7-2 | 13 | NA | ASSSDPGRVETQY
TRBV7-2 | 12 | few | ASSRGTVDEKLF
TRBV7-2 | 14 | few | ASSLLQGGIRNEQF
TRBV7-2 | 12 | NA | ASSLGVGFIRAF
TRBV7-9 | 14 | many | ASSSTSGATVYEQY
TRBV12-3/TRBV12-4 | 12 | NA | AGSLTLAEETQY
TRBV27 | 14 | NA | ASSLPLASGPNEQY
TRBV5-1 | 10 | many | ASSPETTPQY